Listed here are 9 T cell receptor beta chains from one sample, sequenced in a study of control samples from healthy donors and cancer patients. Sequenced by immunoSEQ multiplex PCR; TCRdb stores in-frame clones only, minus some. Among approximately 150,000 clones, 90% to 95% were seen once, and the ten largest hold around 1.5%. What was sequenced was blood. These receptor sequences come from a woman younger than 35 in good health.

V and J are TRBV7-2 and TRBJ1-2; perhaps TRBD1 as D (5 bases). CDR3 size: 15 residues. CDR1 SGHTA and CDR2 FQGNSA come from the germline V gene. V was shortened by 1 base and J by 3 bases, with 12 bases between the two germline ends. The CDR3 reads CASSLERDSYYGYTF. For the CDR3, the DNA is TGTGCCAGCAGCTTAGAAAGGGACTCCTACTATGGCTACACCTTC.

This chain joins TRBV5-4 and TRBJ2-5; weak D call: TRBD2 (7 bases). The CDR3 length is 15 residues. Trimming took off 0 bases at V and 5 bases at J, with 14 bases between the two ends. Germline lookup yields CDR1 SGHNT and CDR2 YYREEE (reference sequence). CDR3 protein: CASSLDPGGRETQYF. The CDR3, as DNA: TGTGCCAGCAGCTTGGACCCGGGGGGCCGGGAGACCCAGTACTTC.

V usage is TRBV11-3 and J usage is TRBJ1-1; tentative D call: TRBD1 (6 bases). Germline V gene sequence: CDR1 SGHNT, CDR2 YENEEA. This CDR3 has 14 residues. Between the trimmed V and J ends, which lost 5 bases and 4 bases, there was a span of 14 bases. This chain's CDR3 is CASSILAGATEAFF. The CDR3 DNA is TGTGCCAGCAGCATTCTAGCAGGGGCCACTGAAGCTTTCTTT.

V usage is TRBV7-9 and J usage is TRBJ1-3; a weak D match, TRBD1 (5 bases). V was cut by 5 bases and J by 0 bases, with 11 bases left in between. This CDR3 spans 15 amino acids. Germline values: CDR1 SEHNR, CDR2 FQNEAQ (reference sequence). Here the CDR3 reads CASSPDSHSGNTIYF. The CDR3 nucleotides read TGTGCCAGCAGCCCAGACAGTCACTCTGGAAACACCATATATTTT.

The DNA of the CDR3 is TGCGCCAGCAGCTTGGCCAAGGGGCCGGGCCGGAATGAAAAACTGTTTTTT. Translating it yields CASSLAKGPGRNEKLFF. This chain joins TRBV5-1 and TRBJ1-4; D is perhaps TRBD1 (5 bases). The CDR3 consists of 17 residues. Trimming cost V 0 bases and J 5 bases, with 17 bases left between them. Germline CDR1 is SGHRS and CDR2 is YFSETQ. The full variable domain, completed using reference TRBV5-1 and TRBJ1-4, is KAGVTQTPRYLIKTRGQQVTLSCSPISGHRSVSWYQQTPGQGLQFLFEYFSETQRNKGNFPGRFSGRQFSNSRSEMNVSTLELGDSALYLCASSLAKGPGRNEKLFFGSGTQLSVL.

This chain links TRBV13 with TRBJ2-5, with no clear D. V was clipped by 2 bases and J by 5 bases, with 12 bases between them. Germline assignment: CDR1 PRHDT and CDR2 FYEKMQ (reference sequence). The CDR3 covers 14 residues. As DNA, the CDR3 is TGTGCCAGCAGCTTACAAGAGATGTTGGAGACCCAGTACTTC. Amino acids: CASSLQEMLETQYF. The whole variable domain, remainder taken from reference TRBV13 and TRBJ2-5, is AAGVIQSPRHLIKEKRETATLKCYPIPRHDTVYWYQQGPGQDPQFLISFYEKMQSDKGSIPDRFSAQQFSDYHSELNMSSLELGDSALYFCASSLQEMLETQYFGPGTRLLVL.

The J gene is TRBJ2-1, the V gene TRBV19; D tentatively reads TRBD1 or TRBD2 (5 bases each). This CDR3 spans 14 amino acids. Germline V gene lookup returns CDR1 LNHDA and CDR2 SQIVND (reference sequence). The ends were cut back, 5 bases at V and 2 bases at J, with 10 bases in the middle. CDR3 sequence (DNA): TGTGCCAGTAGTTCAGTGGGGGCCTACAATGAGCAGTTCTTC. This gives the protein CASSSVGAYNEQFF.

This chain joins TRBV7-3 and TRBJ2-1; 9 bases match TRBD2. J gave up 6 bases and V 7 bases, and 4 bases lay outside the gene matches. The CDR3 contains 13 residues. The germline gives CDR1 SGHTA, CDR2 FQGTGA. The CDR3 reads CASTTSGGNEQFF. In DNA, the CDR3 is TGTGCCAGCACGACTAGCGGCGGCAATGAGCAGTTCTTC.

The chain is built from TRBV9 and TRBJ2-5; D is perhaps TRBD1 or TRBD2 (6 bases each). V lost 4 bases and J 4 bases, leaving 17 bases between the germline ends. Per germline, CDR1 SGDLS and CDR2 YYNGEE. The CDR3 extends over 15 amino acids. The CDR3 protein is CASSTGGGRGETQYF. CDR3 coding DNA: TGTGCCAGCAGCACAGGAGGGGGAAGAGGAGAGACCCAGTACTTC. Looking up the rest from reference TRBV9 and TRBJ2-5 gives the full variable domain: DSGVTQTPKHLITATGQRVTLRCSPRSGDLSVYWYQQSLDQGLQFLIQYYNGEERAKGNILERFSAQQFPDLHSELNLSSLELGDSALYFCASSTGGGRGETQYFGPGTRLLVL.